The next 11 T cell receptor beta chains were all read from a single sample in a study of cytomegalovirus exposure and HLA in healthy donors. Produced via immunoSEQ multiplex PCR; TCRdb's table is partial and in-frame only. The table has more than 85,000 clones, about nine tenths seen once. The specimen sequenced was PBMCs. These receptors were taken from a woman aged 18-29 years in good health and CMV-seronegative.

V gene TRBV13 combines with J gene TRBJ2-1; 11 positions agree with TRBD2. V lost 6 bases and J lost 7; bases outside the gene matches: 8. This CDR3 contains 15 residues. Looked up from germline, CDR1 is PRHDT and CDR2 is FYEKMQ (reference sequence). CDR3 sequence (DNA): TGTGCCAGCAGATTGATAGCGGGAGGGAGGAATGAGCAGTTCTTC. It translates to CASRLIAGGRNEQFF. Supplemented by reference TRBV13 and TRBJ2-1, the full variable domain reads AAGVIQSPRHLIKEKRETATLKCYPIPRHDTVYWYQQGPGQDPQFLISFYEKMQSDKGSIPDRFSAQQFSDYHSELNMSSLELGDSALYFCASRLIAGGRNEQFFGPGTRLTVL.

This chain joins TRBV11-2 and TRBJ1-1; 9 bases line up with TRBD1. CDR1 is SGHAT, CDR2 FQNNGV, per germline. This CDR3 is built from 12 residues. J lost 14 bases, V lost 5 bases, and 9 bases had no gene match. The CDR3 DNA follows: TGTGCCAGCAGCGGCCCCGGGACAGGGAACTTCTTT. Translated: CASSGPGTGNFF.

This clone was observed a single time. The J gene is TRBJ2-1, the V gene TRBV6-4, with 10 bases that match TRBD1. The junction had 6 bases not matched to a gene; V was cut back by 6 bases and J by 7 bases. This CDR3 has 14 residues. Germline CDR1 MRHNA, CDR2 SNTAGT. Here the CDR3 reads CASRGDRGRNEQFF. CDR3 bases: TGTGCCAGCAGAGGGGACAGGGGAAGGAATGAGCAGTTCTTC.

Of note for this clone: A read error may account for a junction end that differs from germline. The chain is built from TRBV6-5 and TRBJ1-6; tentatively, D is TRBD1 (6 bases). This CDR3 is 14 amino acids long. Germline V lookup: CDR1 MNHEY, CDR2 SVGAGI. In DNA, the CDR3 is TGTGCCAGCCTTCCGGGACAAAATAATTCACCCTTCCACTTT. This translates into CASLPGQNNSPFHF.

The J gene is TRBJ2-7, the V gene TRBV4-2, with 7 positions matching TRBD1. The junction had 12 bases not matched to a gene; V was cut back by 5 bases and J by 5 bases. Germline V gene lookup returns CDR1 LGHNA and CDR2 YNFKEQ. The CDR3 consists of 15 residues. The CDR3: CASSSRQGSLHEQYF. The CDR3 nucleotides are TGTGCCAGCAGCTCGCGACAGGGATCTCTCCACGAGCAGTACTTC.

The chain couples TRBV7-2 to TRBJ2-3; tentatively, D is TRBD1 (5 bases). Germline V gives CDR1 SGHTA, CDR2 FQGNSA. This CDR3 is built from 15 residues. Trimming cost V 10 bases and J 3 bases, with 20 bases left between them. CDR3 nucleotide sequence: TGTGCCACCCACCCCCCGGGCAGGGCGACAGATACGCAGTATTTT. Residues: CATHPPGRATDTQYF.

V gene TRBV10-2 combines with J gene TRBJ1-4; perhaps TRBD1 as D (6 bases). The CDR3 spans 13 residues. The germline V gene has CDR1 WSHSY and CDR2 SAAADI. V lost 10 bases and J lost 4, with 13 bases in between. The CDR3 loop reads CATKDSLNEKLFF. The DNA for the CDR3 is TGCGCCACTAAGGACAGCCTTAATGAAAAACTGTTTTTT.

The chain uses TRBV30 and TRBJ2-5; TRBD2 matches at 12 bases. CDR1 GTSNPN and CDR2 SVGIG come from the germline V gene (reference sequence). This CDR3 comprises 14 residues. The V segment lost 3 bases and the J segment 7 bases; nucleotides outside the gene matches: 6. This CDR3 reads CAWRSSGGAGTQYF. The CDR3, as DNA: TGTGCCTGGAGGTCTAGCGGGGGGGCGGGGACCCAGTACTTC.

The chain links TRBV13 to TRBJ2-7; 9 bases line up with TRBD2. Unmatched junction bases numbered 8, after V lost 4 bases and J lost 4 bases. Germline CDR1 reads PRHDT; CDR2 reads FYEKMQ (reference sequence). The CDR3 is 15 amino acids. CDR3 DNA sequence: TGTGCCAGCAGCTCCCCCTCGACTAGCGGTTACGAGCAGTACTTC. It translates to CASSSPSTSGYEQYF.

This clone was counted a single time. The CDR3 DNA follows: TGTGCCAGCAGTGGGATTACGACAGCAACCTACGAGCAGTACTTC. This gives the protein CASSGITTATYEQYF. The V gene is TRBV6-1, the J gene TRBJ2-7, with a possible D match to TRBD1 (5 bases). The V gene lost 4 bases and the J gene lost 2 bases, with 15 bases spanning the gap. This CDR3 has 15 residues. CDR1 is MNHNS and CDR2 is SASEGT in the germline V gene.

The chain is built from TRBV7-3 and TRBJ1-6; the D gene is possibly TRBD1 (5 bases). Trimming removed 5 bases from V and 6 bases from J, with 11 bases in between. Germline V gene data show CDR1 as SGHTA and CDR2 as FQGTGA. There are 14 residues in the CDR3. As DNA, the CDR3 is TGTGCCAGCAGCCTTTTGGGGGGTAATTCACCCCTCCACTTT. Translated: CASSLLGGNSPLHF. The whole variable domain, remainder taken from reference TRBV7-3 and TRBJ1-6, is GAGVSQTPSNKVTEKGKYVELRCDPISGHTALYWYRQSLGQGPEFLIYFQGTGAADDSGLPNDRFFAVRPEGSVSTLKIQRTERGDSAVYLCASSLLGGNSPLHFGNGTRLTVT.